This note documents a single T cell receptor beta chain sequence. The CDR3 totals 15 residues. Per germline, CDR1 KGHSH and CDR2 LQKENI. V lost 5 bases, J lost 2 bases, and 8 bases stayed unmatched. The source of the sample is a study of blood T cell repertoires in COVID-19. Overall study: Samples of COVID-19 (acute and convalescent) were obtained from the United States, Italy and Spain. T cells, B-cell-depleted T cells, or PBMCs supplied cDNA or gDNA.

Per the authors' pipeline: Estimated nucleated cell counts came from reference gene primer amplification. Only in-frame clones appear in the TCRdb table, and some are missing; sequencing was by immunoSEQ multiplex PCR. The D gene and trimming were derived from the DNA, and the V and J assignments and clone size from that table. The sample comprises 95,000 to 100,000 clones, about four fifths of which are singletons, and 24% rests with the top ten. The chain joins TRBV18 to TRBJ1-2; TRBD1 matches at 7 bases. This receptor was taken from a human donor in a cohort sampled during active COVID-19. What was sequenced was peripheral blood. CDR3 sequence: CASSGSETGNYGYTF. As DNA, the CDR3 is TGTGCCAGCTCAGGGTCCGAGACAGGGAACTATGGCTACACCTTC.